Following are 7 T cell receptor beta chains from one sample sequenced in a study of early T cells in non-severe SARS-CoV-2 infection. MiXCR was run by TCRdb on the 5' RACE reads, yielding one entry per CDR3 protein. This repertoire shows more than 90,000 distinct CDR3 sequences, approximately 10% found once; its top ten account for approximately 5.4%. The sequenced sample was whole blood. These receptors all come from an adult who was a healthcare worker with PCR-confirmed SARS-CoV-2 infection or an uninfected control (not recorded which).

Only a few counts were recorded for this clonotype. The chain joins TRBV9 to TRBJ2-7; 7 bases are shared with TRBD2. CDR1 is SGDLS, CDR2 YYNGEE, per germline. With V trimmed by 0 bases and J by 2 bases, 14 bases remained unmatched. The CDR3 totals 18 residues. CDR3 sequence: CASSVAPSGRGYAYEQYF. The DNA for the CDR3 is TGTGCCAGCAGCGTAGCCCCATCGGGGAGGGGATATGCCTACGAGCAGTACTTC.

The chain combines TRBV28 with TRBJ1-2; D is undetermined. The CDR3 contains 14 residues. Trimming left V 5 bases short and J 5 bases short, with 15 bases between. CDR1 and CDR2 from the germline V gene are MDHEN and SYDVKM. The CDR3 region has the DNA TGTGCCAGCAGTCCTATACCCGGTCTTTATGGCTACACCTTC. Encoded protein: CASSPIPGLYGYTF.

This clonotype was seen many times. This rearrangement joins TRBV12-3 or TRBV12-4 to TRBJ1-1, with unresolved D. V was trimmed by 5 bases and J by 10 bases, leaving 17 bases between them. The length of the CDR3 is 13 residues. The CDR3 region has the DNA TGTGCCAGCAGTCCCCCGGGGTTTATTGTAGCTTTCTTT. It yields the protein CASSPPGFIVAFF.

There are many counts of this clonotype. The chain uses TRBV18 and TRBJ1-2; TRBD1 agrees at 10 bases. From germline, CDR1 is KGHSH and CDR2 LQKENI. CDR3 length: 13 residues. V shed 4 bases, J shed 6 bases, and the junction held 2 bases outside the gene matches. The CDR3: CASSRTGGDGYTF. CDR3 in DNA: TGTGCCAGCTCACGGACAGGGGGGGATGGCTACACCTTC.

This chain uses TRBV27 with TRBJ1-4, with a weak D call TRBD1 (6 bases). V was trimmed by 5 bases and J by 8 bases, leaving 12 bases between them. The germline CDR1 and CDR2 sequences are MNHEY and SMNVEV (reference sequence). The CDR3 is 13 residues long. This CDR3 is CASSTFTGEKLFF. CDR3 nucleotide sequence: TGTGCCAGCAGTACATTTACAGGGGAAAAACTGTTTTTT. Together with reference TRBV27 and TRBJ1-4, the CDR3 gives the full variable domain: EAQVTQNPRYLITVTGKKLTVTCSQNMNHEYMSWYRQDPGLGLRQIYYSMNVEVTDKGDVPEGYKVSRKEKRNFPLILESPSPNQTSLYFCASSTFTGEKLFFGSGTQLSVL.

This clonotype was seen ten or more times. CDR3 sequence: CSAETSRSTGELFF. The DNA for the CDR3 is TGCAGCGCTGAGACTAGCCGTTCCACCGGGGAGCTGTTTTTT. The chain uses TRBV29-1 and TRBJ2-2; 7 positions agree with TRBD2. Unmatched junction bases numbered 9, after V lost 7 bases and J lost 4 bases. CDR3 length: 14 residues. Germline assignment: CDR1 SQVTM and CDR2 ANQGSEA.

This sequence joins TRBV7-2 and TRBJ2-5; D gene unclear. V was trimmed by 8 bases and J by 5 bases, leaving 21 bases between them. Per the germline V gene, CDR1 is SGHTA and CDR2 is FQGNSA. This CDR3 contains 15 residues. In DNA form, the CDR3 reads TGTGCCAGCGGACGTAGGGCGGCTTCTGGGGAGACCCAGTACTTC. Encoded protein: CASGRRAASGETQYF. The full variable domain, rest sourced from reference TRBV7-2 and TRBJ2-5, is GAGVSQSPSNKVTEKGKDVELRCDPISGHTALYWYRQSLGQGLEFLIYFQGNSAPDKSGLPSDRFSAERTGGSVSTLTIQRTQQEDSAVYLCASGRRAASGETQYFGPGTRLLVL.